This passage covers 12 T cell receptor beta chains from one sample sequenced in a study of blood T cell repertoires in COVID-19. Clones were sequenced by immunoSEQ multiplex PCR, and TCRdb holds only the in-frame ones, with some missing. The sample records roughly 120,000 clones, about nine tenths being singletons. Source material: peripheral blood. These receptors were collected from a woman in her 70s with acute or convalescent COVID-19.

The chain has TRBV5-1 and TRBJ2-2; 15 bases map to TRBD2. J was trimmed by 0 bases and V by 3 bases; bases with no gene match: 12. The germline V gene has CDR1 SGHRS and CDR2 YFSETQ. This CDR3 has 21 residues. The CDR3 nucleotides are TGCGCCAGCAGCTCCCTCGGAGGACTAGCGGGGGGGCGGTCGAACACCGGGGAGCTGTTTTTT. Translating it yields CASSSLGGLAGGRSNTGELFF.

J is TRBJ2-6 and V is TRBV11-3, with 9 bases that match TRBD1. The germline CDR1 and CDR2 sequences are SGHNT and YENEEA. The V segment lost 4 bases and the J segment 0 bases; nucleotides outside the gene matches: 4. The CDR3 has 17 residues. CDR3 residues: CASSSGQGYSGANVLTF. For the CDR3, the DNA is TGTGCCAGCAGCTCCGGACAGGGGTACTCTGGGGCCAACGTCCTGACTTTC.

This chain links TRBV6-5 with TRBJ1-2; TRBD1 aligns across 8 bases. This CDR3 comprises 14 residues. Germline trimming cut 6 bases from V and 3 bases from J; bases unmatched to any gene: 6. Germline CDR1 reads MNHEY; CDR2 reads SVGAGI. The DNA for the CDR3 is TGTGCCAGCAGGCCTCCGGACAGGGACTATGGCTACACCTTC. It encodes CASRPPDRDYGYTF.

The chain has TRBV5-4 and TRBJ2-7; D not resolved. Germline CDR1 reads SGHNT; CDR2 reads YYREEE (reference sequence). CDR3 length: 13 residues. V was trimmed by 1 base and J by 3 bases, leaving 8 bases between them. The CDR3 DNA reads TGTGCCAGCAGCTTGAGGTCTAGCTACGAGCAGTACTTC. It translates to CASSLRSSYEQYF.

The chain joins TRBV6-5 to TRBJ1-5; D gene ambiguous. The CDR3 has 12 amino acids. The V end was cut by 6 bases, the J end by 6 bases, with 9 bases between. Germline CDR1 MNHEY, CDR2 SVGAGI. CDR3 sequence reads: CASREVSQPQHF. DNA for the CDR3: TGTGCCAGCAGGGAGGTGAGTCAGCCCCAGCATTTT.

The rearrangement uses TRBV10-1 and TRBJ2-7; 10 bases are shared with TRBD2. Germline V CDR1 and CDR2: WNHNN, SYGVQD (reference sequence). This CDR3 has 15 residues. With 3 bases clipped from V and 5 bases from J, the junction kept 7 bases outside the gene matches. The CDR3 sequence is CASSDPSGGRDEQYF. The CDR3 DNA sequence: TGCGCCAGCAGTGACCCTAGCGGGGGACGCGACGAGCAGTACTTC.

As regards this clone: Other DNA sequences within the sample encode an identical CDR3. The chain employs TRBV30 and TRBJ1-2; no clear D gene. Trimming left V 1 base short and J 0 bases short, with 3 bases between. Germline CDR1 and CDR2: GTSNPN and SVGIG (reference sequence). CDR3 length: 12 residues. CDR3 sequence: CAWSASNYGYTF. The DNA of the CDR3 is TGTGCCTGGAGTGCTTCTAACTATGGCTACACCTTC.

This chain uses TRBV19 with TRBJ1-6; 12 bases map to TRBD1. The CDR3 loop spans 15 amino acids. Germline CDR1 LNHDA, CDR2 SQIVND (reference sequence). Trimming at V came to 5 bases and at J to 7 bases, leaving 3 bases not matched to a gene. CDR3 in DNA: TGTGCCAGTAGTGGGACAGGGGGCAGCAATTCACCCCTCCACTTT. Amino acid sequence: CASSGTGGSNSPLHF.

The genes are TRBV9 and TRBJ2-3; 14 bases are shared with TRBD2. V was clipped by 4 bases and J by 8 bases; unmatched bases: 12. The CDR3 has 17 amino acids. Germline-derived CDR1 and CDR2 are SGDLS and YYNGEE. The CDR3 protein is CASSLGLAGAPAGTQYF. The CDR3 nucleotides are TGTGCCAGCAGCTTGGGACTAGCGGGGGCCCCCGCCGGTACGCAGTATTTT. The variable domain in full, with the rest retrieved from reference TRBV9 and TRBJ2-3, is DSGVTQTPKHLITATGQRVTLRCSPRSGDLSVYWYQQSLDQGLQFLIQYYNGEERAKGNILERFSAQQFPDLHSELNLSSLELGDSALYFCASSLGLAGAPAGTQYFGPGTRLTVL.

The J gene is TRBJ1-2, the V gene TRBV5-5, with D unclear. V was shortened by 3 bases and J by 8 bases, with 11 bases between the two germline ends. Germline V gives CDR1 SGHKS, CDR2 YYEKEE (reference sequence). This CDR3 has 12 amino acids. This CDR3 reads CASSSVREGYTF. The CDR3 bases are TGTGCCAGCAGCTCGGTCCGGGAGGGCTACACCTTC.

This clone appeared a single time. The chain joins TRBV3-1 (or the pseudogene TRBV3-2) to TRBJ2-5; no reliable D call. The CDR3 sequence is 15 residues long. Trimming took off 1 base at V and 1 base at J, with 10 bases between the two ends. Germline lookup yields CDR1 LGHDT and CDR2 YNNKEL (reference sequence). The CDR3 reads CASSQVRAPQETQYF. The CDR3 coding sequence is TGTGCCAGCAGCCAAGTCCGAGCCCCCCAAGAGACCCAGTACTTC.

The chain uses TRBV3-1 (or the pseudogene TRBV3-2) and TRBJ2-7; TRBD2 might be the D (7 bases). The CDR3 extends over 16 amino acids. Germline V CDR1 and CDR2: LGHDT, YNNKEL (reference sequence). V lost 2 bases and J 7 bases, leaving 21 bases between the germline ends. The CDR3 nucleotides read TGTGCCAGCAGCCAACTTACTGCTCAGGGGCGGGGGGAGCAGTACTTC. Protein product: CASSQLTAQGRGEQYF.